This T cell receptor beta chain came from a study of molecular identifiers for immune sequencing clone quantification. Germline lookup yields CDR1 DFQATT and CDR2 SNEGSKA (reference sequence). The trim removed 0 bases at V and 5 bases at J, leaving 9 bases unmatched. This CDR3 comprises 16 residues. This clonotype came up many times. TCRdb re-called the PCR reads through MiXCR, storing one row per CDR3 protein. This sample has around 470,000 distinct CDR3 sequences, with about 20% found just once. V usage is TRBV20-1 and J usage is TRBJ2-2; 7 bases are a match to TRBD2. Sequencing input: naive CD8+ T cells from blood, with Jurkat cell RNA spiked in. Indicated subset: FACS-sorted CD8+CD4-CCR7+CD45RA+ naive T cells. The sequence was obtained from a human donor in good health. Some libraries in this study had Jurkat cell RNA spiked in. The CDR3 bases are TGCAGTGCTAGAGACTTAGAGCGGGATAGTACCGGGGAGCTGTTTTTT. The encoded protein is CSARDLERDSTGELFF.